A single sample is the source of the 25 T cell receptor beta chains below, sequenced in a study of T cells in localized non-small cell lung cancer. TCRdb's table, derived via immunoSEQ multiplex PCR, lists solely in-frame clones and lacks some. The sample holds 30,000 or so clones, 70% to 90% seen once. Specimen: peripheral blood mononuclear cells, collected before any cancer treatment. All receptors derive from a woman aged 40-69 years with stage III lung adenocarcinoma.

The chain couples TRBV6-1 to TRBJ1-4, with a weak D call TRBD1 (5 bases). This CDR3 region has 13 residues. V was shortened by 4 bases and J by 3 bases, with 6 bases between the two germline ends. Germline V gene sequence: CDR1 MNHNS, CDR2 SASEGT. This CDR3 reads CASSAGPNEKLFF. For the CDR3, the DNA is TGTGCCAGCAGTGCGGGGCCTAATGAAAAACTGTTTTTT.

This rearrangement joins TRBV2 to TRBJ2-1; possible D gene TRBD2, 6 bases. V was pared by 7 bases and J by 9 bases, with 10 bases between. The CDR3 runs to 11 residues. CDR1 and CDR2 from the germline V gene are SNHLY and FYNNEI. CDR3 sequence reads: CASTRDFEQFF. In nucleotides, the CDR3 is TGTGCCAGCACCCGGGACTTTGAGCAGTTCTTC.

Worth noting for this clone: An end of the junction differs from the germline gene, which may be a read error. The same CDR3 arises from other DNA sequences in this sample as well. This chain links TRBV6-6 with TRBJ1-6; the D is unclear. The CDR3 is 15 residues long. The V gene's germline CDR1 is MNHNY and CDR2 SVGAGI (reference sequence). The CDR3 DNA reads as TGCGCCAGCACTCAGAGGGCAGCAAATAATTCACCCCTCCACTTT. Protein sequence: CASTQRAANNSPLHF.

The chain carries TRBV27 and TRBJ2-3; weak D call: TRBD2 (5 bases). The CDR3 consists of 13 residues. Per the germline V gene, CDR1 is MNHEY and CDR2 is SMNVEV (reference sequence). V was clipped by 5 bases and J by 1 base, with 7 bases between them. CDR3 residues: CASSNSGTDTQYF. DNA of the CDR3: TGTGCCAGCAGTAATAGCGGCACAGATACGCAGTATTTT.

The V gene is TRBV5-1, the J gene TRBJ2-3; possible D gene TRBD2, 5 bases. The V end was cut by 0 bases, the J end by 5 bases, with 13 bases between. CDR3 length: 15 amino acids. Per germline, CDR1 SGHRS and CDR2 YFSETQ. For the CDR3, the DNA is TGCGCCAGCAGCTTGGCCGTCGGACGGGGAGATACGCAGTATTTT. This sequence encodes CASSLAVGRGDTQYF.

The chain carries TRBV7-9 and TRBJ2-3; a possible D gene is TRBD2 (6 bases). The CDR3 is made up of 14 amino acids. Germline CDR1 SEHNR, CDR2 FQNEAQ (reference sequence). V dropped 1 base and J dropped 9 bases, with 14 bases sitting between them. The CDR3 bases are TGTGCCAGCAGCTTAGGACTAGTAGGTGTCACGCAGTATTTT. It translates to CASSLGLVGVTQYF.

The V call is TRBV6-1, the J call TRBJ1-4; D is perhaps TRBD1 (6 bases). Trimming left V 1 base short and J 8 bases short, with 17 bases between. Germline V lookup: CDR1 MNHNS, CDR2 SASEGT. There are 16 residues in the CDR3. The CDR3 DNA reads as TGTGCCAGCAGTGAAGGGTTCGGCAGGGGAGGGGAAAAACTGTTTTTT. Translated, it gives CASSEGFGRGGEKLFF.

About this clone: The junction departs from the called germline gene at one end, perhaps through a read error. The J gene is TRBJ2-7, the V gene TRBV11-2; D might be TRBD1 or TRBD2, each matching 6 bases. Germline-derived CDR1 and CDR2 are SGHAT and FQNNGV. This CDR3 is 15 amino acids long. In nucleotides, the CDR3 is TGTGCCAGCAGCCTAGAGGGGGTAGCGGAGTACGAGCAGTACTTC. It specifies CASSLEGVAEYEQYF.

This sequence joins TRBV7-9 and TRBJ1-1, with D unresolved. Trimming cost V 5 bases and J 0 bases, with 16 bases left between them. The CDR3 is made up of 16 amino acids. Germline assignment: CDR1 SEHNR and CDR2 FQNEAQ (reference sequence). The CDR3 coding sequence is TGTGCCAGCAGCCGCAGGACGCTGACAATGAACACTGAAGCTTTCTTT. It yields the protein CASSRRTLTMNTEAFF.

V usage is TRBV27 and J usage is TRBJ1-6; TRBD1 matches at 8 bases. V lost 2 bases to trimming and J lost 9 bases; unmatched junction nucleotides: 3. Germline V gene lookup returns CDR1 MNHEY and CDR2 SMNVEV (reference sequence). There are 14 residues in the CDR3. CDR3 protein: CASSLGTGGSPLHF. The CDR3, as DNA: TGTGCCAGCAGTTTAGGAACAGGGGGTTCACCCCTCCACTTT.

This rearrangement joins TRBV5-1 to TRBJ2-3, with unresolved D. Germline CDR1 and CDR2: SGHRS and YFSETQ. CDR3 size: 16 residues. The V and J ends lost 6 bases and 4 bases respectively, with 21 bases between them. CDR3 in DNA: TGCGCCAGCAAGGGTGGTGCCTCAGTTGACGCAGATACGCAGTATTTT. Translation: CASKGGASVDADTQYF.

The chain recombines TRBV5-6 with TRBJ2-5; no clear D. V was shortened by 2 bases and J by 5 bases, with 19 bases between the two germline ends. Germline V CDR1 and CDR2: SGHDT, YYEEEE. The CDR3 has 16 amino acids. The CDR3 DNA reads TGTGCCAGCAGCTTAACGTCGGCAGAGCATACGGAGACCCAGTACTTC. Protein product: CASSLTSAEHTETQYF.

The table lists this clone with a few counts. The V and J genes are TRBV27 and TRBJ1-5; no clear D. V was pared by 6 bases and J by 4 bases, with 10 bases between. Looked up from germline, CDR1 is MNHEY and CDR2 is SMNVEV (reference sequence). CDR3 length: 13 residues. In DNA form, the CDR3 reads TGTGCCAGCAGCTCATCCAGAAATCAGCCCCAGCATTTT. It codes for CASSSSRNQPQHF.

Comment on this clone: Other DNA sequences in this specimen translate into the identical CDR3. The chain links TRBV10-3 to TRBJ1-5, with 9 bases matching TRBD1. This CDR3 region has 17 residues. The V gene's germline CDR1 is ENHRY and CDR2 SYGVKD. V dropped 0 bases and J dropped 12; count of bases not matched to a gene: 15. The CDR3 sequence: CAISESGGTGMLKVQHF. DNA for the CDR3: TGTGCCATCAGTGAGTCGGGGGGGACAGGGATGTTAAAGGTCCAGCATTTT.

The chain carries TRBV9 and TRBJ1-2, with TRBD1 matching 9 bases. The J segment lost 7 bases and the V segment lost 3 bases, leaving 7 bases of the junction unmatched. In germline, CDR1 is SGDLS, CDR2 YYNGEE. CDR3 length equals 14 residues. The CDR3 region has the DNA TGTGCCAGCAGCGCCACAGGGGGCGCGGGTGGCTACACCTTC. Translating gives CASSATGGAGGYTF.

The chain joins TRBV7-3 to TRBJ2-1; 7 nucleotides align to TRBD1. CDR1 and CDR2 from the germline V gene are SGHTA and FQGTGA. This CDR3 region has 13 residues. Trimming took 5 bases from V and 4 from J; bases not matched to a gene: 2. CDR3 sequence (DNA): TGTGCCAGCAGCCCGGGACAGTACAATGAGCAGTTCTTC. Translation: CASSPGQYNEQFF.

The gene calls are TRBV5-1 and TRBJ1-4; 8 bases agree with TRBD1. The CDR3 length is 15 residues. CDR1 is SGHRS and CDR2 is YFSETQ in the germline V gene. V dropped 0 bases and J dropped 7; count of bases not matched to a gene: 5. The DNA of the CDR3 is TGCGCCAGCAGCTTGGTTCAGGGGGCGAGTGAAAAACTGTTTTTT. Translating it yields CASSLVQGASEKLFF.

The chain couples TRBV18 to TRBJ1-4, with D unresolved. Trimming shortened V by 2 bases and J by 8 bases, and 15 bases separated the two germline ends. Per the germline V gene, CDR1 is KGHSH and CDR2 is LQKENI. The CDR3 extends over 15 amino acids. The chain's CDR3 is CASSPDGGLGEKLFF. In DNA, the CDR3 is TGTGCCAGCTCACCAGACGGAGGGCTGGGCGAAAAACTGTTTTTT. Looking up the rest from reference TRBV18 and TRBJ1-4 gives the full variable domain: NAGVMQNPRHLVRRRGQEARLRCSPMKGHSHVYWYRQLPEEGLKFMVYLQKENIIDESGMPKERFSAEFPKEGPSILRIQQVVRGDSAAYFCASSPDGGLGEKLFFGSGTQLSVL.

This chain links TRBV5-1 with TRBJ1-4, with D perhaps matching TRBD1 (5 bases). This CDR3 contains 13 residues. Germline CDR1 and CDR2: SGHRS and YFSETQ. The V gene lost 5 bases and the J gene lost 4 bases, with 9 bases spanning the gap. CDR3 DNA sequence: TGCGCCAGCAGACAGGCGGTTAATGAAAAACTGTTTTTT. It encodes CASRQAVNEKLFF.

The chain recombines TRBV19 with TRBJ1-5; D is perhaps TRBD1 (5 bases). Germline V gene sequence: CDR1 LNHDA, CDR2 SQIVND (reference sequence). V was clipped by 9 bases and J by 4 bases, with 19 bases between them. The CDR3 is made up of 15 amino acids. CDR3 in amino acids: CASSQNDGGNQPQHF. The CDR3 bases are TGTGCCAGCAGCCAGAATGATGGGGGGAATCAGCCCCAGCATTTT.

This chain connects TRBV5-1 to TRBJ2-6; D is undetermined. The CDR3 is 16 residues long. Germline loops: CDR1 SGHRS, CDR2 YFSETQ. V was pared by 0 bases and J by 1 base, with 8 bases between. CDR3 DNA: TGCGCCAGCAGCTTGGAACCCATTTCTGGGGCCAACGTCCTGACTTTC. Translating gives CASSLEPISGANVLTF.

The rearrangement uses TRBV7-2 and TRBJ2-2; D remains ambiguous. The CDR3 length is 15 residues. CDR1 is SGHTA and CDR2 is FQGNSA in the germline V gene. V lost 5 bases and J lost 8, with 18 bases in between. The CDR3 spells CASSPLTPLVGELFF. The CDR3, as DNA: TGTGCCAGCAGCCCGTTGACCCCGCTCGTTGGGGAGCTGTTTTTT.

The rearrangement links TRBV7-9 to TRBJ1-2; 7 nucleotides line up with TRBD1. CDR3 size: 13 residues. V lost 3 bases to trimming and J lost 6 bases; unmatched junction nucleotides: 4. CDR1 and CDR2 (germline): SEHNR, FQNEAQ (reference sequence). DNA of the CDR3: TGTGCCAGCAGCTTCAGGGGGATGGATGGCTACACCTTC. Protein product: CASSFRGMDGYTF.

CDR3 bases: TGTGCCAGCAGCTTAGAAGGGGGCTCGTTCACTGAAGCTTTCTTT. Amino acid sequence: CASSLEGGSFTEAFF. J is TRBJ1-1 and V is TRBV7-6; 7 bases fit TRBD1. The CDR3 runs 15 residues. V dropped 1 base and J dropped 4; count of bases not matched to a gene: 6. CDR1 SGHVS and CDR2 FNYEAQ come from the germline V gene.

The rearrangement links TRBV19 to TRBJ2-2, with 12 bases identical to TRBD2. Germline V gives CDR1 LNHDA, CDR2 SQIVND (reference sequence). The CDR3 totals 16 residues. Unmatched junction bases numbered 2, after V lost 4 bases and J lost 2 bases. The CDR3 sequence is CASSRTSGTNTGELFF. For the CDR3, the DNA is TGTGCCAGTAGTAGGACTAGCGGGACTAACACCGGGGAGCTGTTTTTT.